These 25 T cell receptor beta chains originate from one sample sequenced in a study of OX40 agonist ivuxolimab in advanced cancers. Clones were read by immunoSEQ multiplex PCR, and TCRdb kept only the in-frame ones, dropping some. The data show 69,000 or so clones, with 85% seen just once and 0.5% to 0.6% held by the top ten. This specimen was CD4+ or CD8+ T cells sorted from blood, taken in a trial of the OX40 agonist ivuxolimab. Every receptor here comes from an adult with an advanced solid tumor such as melanoma, head and neck, liver or kidney cancer.

This rearrangement joins TRBV5-1 to TRBJ2-3; D may correspond to TRBD1 or TRBD2 (6 bases each). V gave up 4 bases and J gave up 3 bases, with 18 bases separating them. Germline lookup yields CDR1 SGHRS and CDR2 YFSETQ. CDR3 length equals 16 residues. The CDR3 DNA is TGCGCCAGCAGCACGGGGGCGGGGCGGCTAACAGATACGCAGTATTTT. Protein: CASSTGAGRLTDTQYF.

The rearrangement links TRBV28 to TRBJ1-3; D is uncertain. Germline V gives CDR1 MDHEN, CDR2 SYDVKM. This CDR3 has 14 amino acids. Trimming pared 4 bases from V and 0 bases from J, leaving 7 bases between. The CDR3 sequence: CASSSGDSGNTIYF. In DNA form, the CDR3 reads TGTGCCAGCAGTTCTGGGGACTCTGGAAACACCATATATTTT.

The CDR3 sequence is CASSVEGRKPNTGELFF. The DNA of the CDR3 is TGTGCCAGCAGCGTAGAGGGAAGAAAGCCTAACACCGGGGAGCTGTTTTTT. The genes are TRBV9 and TRBJ2-2; D call uncertain. The CDR3 is made up of 17 amino acids. Germline CDR1 is SGDLS and CDR2 is YYNGEE. V lost 0 bases and J 2 bases, leaving 14 bases between the germline ends. Filled out from reference TRBV9 and TRBJ2-2, the complete variable domain reads DSGVTQTPKHLITATGQRVTLRCSPRSGDLSVYWYQQSLDQGLQFLIQYYNGEERAKGNILERFSAQQFPDLHSELNLSSLELGDSALYFCASSVEGRKPNTGELFFGEGSRLTVL.

This chain connects TRBV11-3 to TRBJ2-7; no definite D call. CDR1 and CDR2 from the germline V gene are SGHNT and YENEEA. V gave up 5 bases and J gave up 6 bases, with 8 bases separating them. The CDR3 covers 11 residues. The CDR3 loop reads CASSTRREQYF. The CDR3 nucleotides read TGTGCCAGCAGCACTCGGCGCGAGCAGTACTTC.

This chain uses TRBV30 with TRBJ2-4, with a tentative D call TRBD1 (5 bases). This CDR3 is built from 15 residues. Trimming left V 1 base short and J 0 bases short, with 10 bases between. Per the germline V gene, CDR1 is GTSNPN and CDR2 is SVGIG (reference sequence). The CDR3 is CAWSDRSLAKNIQYF. CDR3 bases: TGTGCCTGGAGTGACAGGTCTTTAGCCAAAAACATTCAGTACTTC. The whole variable domain, remainder taken from reference TRBV30 and TRBJ2-4, is SQTIHQWPATLVQPVGSPLSLECTVEGTSNPNLYWYRQAAGRGLQLLFYSVGIGQISSEVPQNLSASRPQDRQFILSSKKLLLSDSGFYLCAWSDRSLAKNIQYFGAGTRLSVL.

This sequence joins TRBV28 and TRBJ1-3; possibly TRBD1 for D (5 bases). V gave up 7 bases and J gave up 0 bases, with 10 bases separating them. Germline assignment: CDR1 MDHEN and CDR2 SYDVKM. The CDR3 consists of 14 residues. The CDR3 nucleotides are TGTGCCAGCACCCCCGGGGGCTCTGGAAACACCATATATTTT. It translates to CASTPGGSGNTIYF. The full variable domain, in which reference TRBV28 and TRBJ1-3 provide the parts outside the CDR3, is DVKVTQSSRYLVKRTGEKVFLECVQDMDHENMFWYRQDPGLGLRLIYFSYDVKMKEKGDIPEGYSVSREKKERFSLILESASTNQTSMYLCASTPGGSGNTIYFGEGSWLTVV.

This clone was seen once. V gene TRBV7-9 combines with J gene TRBJ2-3; TRBD2 matches at 7 bases. Losses at the gene ends were 3 bases for V and 6 bases for J; bases not matched to a gene: 3. The germline gives CDR1 SEHNR, CDR2 FQNEAQ (reference sequence). This CDR3 has 13 amino acids. The CDR3 sequence: CASSFKGGDTQYF. The CDR3 coding sequence is TGTGCCAGCAGCTTTAAGGGAGGGGATACGCAGTATTTT.

This rearrangement joins TRBV7-2 to TRBJ2-3; no reliable D call. Trimming cost V 1 base and J 3 bases, with 8 bases left between them. This CDR3 comprises 14 residues. Germline CDR1 is SGHTA and CDR2 is FQGNSA. The CDR3: CASSLGLATDTQYF. CDR3 sequence (DNA): TGTGCCAGCAGCTTAGGGTTGGCGACAGATACGCAGTATTTT.

The chain carries TRBV19 and TRBJ2-7; 7 bases fit TRBD2. This CDR3 has 14 amino acids. Germline lookup yields CDR1 LNHDA and CDR2 SQIVND (reference sequence). V shed 7 bases, J shed 1 base, and the junction held 7 bases outside the gene matches. The CDR3 DNA reads TGTGCCAGTAAAAGCGGGGTAGGATCCTACGAGCAGTACTTC. It codes for CASKSGVGSYEQYF.

The rearrangement uses TRBV6-6 and TRBJ2-2, with D hard to call. The CDR3 length is 13 residues. Trimming removed 2 bases from V and 7 bases from J, with 8 bases in between. Germline V gene sequence: CDR1 MNHNY, CDR2 SVGAGI (reference sequence). The CDR3 DNA follows: TGTGCCAGCAGTTACCCGGGTAGCGGGGAGCTGTTTTTT. Translation: CASSYPGSGELFF.

The rearrangement joins TRBV28 to TRBJ1-4, with D unresolved. Germline assignment: CDR1 MDHEN and CDR2 SYDVKM. The CDR3 consists of 13 residues. V lost 10 bases, J lost 0 bases, and 9 bases lay in between. CDR3 residues: CAISTATNEKLFF. The CDR3, as DNA: TGTGCCATCTCGACTGCAACTAATGAAAAACTGTTTTTT.

This rearrangement joins TRBV29-1 to TRBJ1-2, with 7 bases matching TRBD1. From germline, CDR1 is SQVTM and CDR2 ANQGSEA. The CDR3 spans 14 residues. With 7 bases clipped from V and 4 bases from J, the junction kept 12 bases outside the gene matches. CDR3 protein: CSAPGQGGGYGYTF. CDR3 DNA: TGCAGCGCCCCGGGGCAGGGGGGAGGCTATGGCTACACCTTC.

The chain uses TRBV6-5 and TRBJ2-2; the D is unclear. Trimming took 0 bases from V and 0 from J, leaving 8 bases between them. CDR3 length equals 16 residues. CDR1 is MNHEY, CDR2 SVGAGI, per germline. The DNA for the CDR3 is TGTGCCAGCAGTTACTCGGTACGACCGAACACCGGGGAGCTGTTTTTT. Its protein product is CASSYSVRPNTGELFF.

This sequence joins TRBV10-3 and TRBJ2-5, with TRBD1 matching over 8 bases. V was pared by 3 bases and J by 4 bases, with 7 bases of the junction left unmatched. The V gene's germline CDR1 is ENHRY and CDR2 SYGVKD. The CDR3 has 15 amino acids. The CDR3 region is CAISDPDRVGETQYF. As DNA, the CDR3 is TGTGCCATCAGTGACCCGGACAGGGTAGGAGAGACCCAGTACTTC.

The CDR3 loop reads CASSFEGNYGYTF. The DNA for the CDR3 is TGCGCCAGCAGCTTTGAAGGGAACTATGGCTACACCTTC. The rearrangement joins TRBV5-1 to TRBJ1-2; D gene ambiguous. The CDR3 runs 13 residues. The V end lost 2 bases, the J end lost 2 bases, and 7 bases lay between the germline ends. CDR1 is SGHRS, CDR2 YFSETQ, per germline.

The sample holds a few counts of this clone. The chain combines TRBV6-6 with TRBJ1-4; D ambiguous. V lost 7 bases to trimming and J lost 2 bases, with 11 bases between them. This CDR3 is 14 amino acids long. Germline V gene data show CDR1 as MNHNY and CDR2 as SVGAGI (reference sequence). Here the CDR3 reads CASTLGGTNEKLFF. The DNA for the CDR3 is TGTGCCAGCACCTTAGGCGGTACTAATGAAAAACTGTTTTTT.

The chain recombines TRBV10-3 with TRBJ1-6, with 10 bases fitting TRBD1. This CDR3 is 15 amino acids long. Germline trimming cut 8 bases from V and 11 bases from J; bases unmatched to any gene: 12. Germline V CDR1 and CDR2: ENHRY, SYGVKD. The CDR3 sequence: CAIGGLTGGRTPLHF. CDR3 DNA: TGTGCCATCGGAGGGTTGACAGGGGGCAGGACACCCCTCCACTTT.

This clone was counted only a few times. The V call is TRBV30, the J call TRBJ1-1; the D gene is possibly TRBD1 (6 bases). The germline V gene encodes CDR1 GTSNPN and CDR2 SVGIG (reference sequence). With 4 bases removed from V and 5 bases from J, the gap between germline ends came to 14 bases. The CDR3 has 13 residues. The CDR3 loop reads CAWNVRGETEAFF. CDR3 coding DNA: TGTGCCTGGAATGTCAGGGGAGAGACTGAAGCTTTCTTT.

This clone was observed a handful of times. The chain joins TRBV27 to TRBJ1-2, with 7 bases aligning to TRBD1. Germline CDR1 and CDR2: MNHEY and SMNVEV (reference sequence). Unmatched junction bases numbered 5, after V lost 5 bases and J lost 2 bases. CDR3 size: 14 residues. In DNA form, the CDR3 reads TGTGCCAGCAGTCCCAGGACAGGCAACTATGGCTACACCTTC. Its protein is CASSPRTGNYGYTF.

Remarks on this clone: The CDR3 end shows no conserved phenylalanine or tryptophan, and so a read error is likely. The chain combines TRBV18 with TRBJ1-2; TRBD1 matches 7 bases. The junction had 9 bases not matched to a gene; V was cut back by 3 bases and J by 2 bases. Germline V gene lookup returns CDR1 KGHSH and CDR2 LQKENI. This CDR3 is built from 16 residues. The CDR3 protein is CASSPRQGGDNYGYTL. CDR3 DNA sequence: TGTGCCAGCTCACCCAGACAGGGAGGGGACAACTATGGCTACACCCTC.

The chain couples TRBV4-1 to TRBJ2-7; perhaps D is TRBD1 or TRBD2 (5 bases each). This CDR3 is built from 15 residues. Looked up from germline, CDR1 is MGHRA and CDR2 is YSYEKL. V lost 1 base, J lost 3 bases, and 13 bases lay in between. The CDR3 sequence: CASSQVNGGNYEQYF. The CDR3 DNA is TGCGCCAGCAGCCAAGTCAATGGGGGAAACTACGAGCAGTACTTC.

V usage is TRBV28 and J usage is TRBJ2-3; 7 bases align to TRBD2. V was pared by 5 bases and J by 4 bases, with 3 bases of the junction left unmatched. Germline V gives CDR1 MDHEN, CDR2 SYDVKM. This CDR3 comprises 13 residues. The CDR3 spells CASSGGGADTQYF. Written as DNA, the CDR3 is TGTGCCAGCAGTGGGGGGGGTGCAGATACGCAGTATTTT.

The J gene is TRBJ2-1, the V gene TRBV7-2, with a possible D match to TRBD2 (5 bases). The ends were cut back, 2 bases at V and 0 bases at J, with 11 bases in the middle. Germline CDR1 is SGHTA and CDR2 is FQGNSA. The CDR3 extends over 16 amino acids. The CDR3 sequence: CASSLYGGSSYNEQFF. CDR3 sequence (DNA): TGTGCCAGCAGCTTATATGGTGGGAGCTCCTACAATGAGCAGTTCTTC.

This clone was seen once. V is TRBV9 and J is TRBJ2-1; maybe TRBD1 (6 bases). There are 14 residues in the CDR3. CDR1 is SGDLS, CDR2 YYNGEE, per germline. V was shortened by 0 bases and J by 8 bases, with 12 bases between the two germline ends. CDR3 region: CASSVGSRGDEQFF. As DNA, the CDR3 is TGTGCCAGCAGCGTAGGAAGCAGGGGAGATGAGCAGTTCTTC.

This clone showed up just once. The V gene is TRBV18, the J gene TRBJ1-6, with 10 bases identical to TRBD1. The V segment lost 4 bases and the J segment 11 bases; nucleotides outside the gene matches: 8. The CDR3 contains 15 residues. The germline V gene encodes CDR1 KGHSH and CDR2 LQKENI. The CDR3 coding sequence is TGTGCCAGCTCACTGGGGACAGGGGCTACGGCACCCCTCCACTTT. It encodes CASSLGTGATAPLHF. Full variable domain (rest looked up from reference TRBV18 and TRBJ1-6): NAGVMQNPRHLVRRRGQEARLRCSPMKGHSHVYWYRQLPEEGLKFMVYLQKENIIDESGMPKERFSAEFPKEGPSILRIQQVVRGDSAAYFCASSLGTGATAPLHFGNGTRLTVT.